The following is a TCR beta chain sequence with its context. V shed 3 bases and J 9 bases; nucleotides not matched to a gene: 5. Germline V lookup: CDR1 SGHTA, CDR2 FQGNSA. The CDR3 is 13 residues long. The data were obtained in a study of blood T cell repertoires in COVID-19. Original data processing: Reference gene primer amplification gave estimated nucleated cell counts. Only in-frame clones appear in the TCRdb table, and some are missing; sequencing was by immunoSEQ multiplex PCR. V, J and clone size were drawn from that table, and D and trimming were deduced from the DNA. The sample comprises some 250,000 clones, over 80% of which are singletons, and roughly 27% rests with the top ten.

This receptor was taken from a man aged 35-49 years with acute or convalescent COVID-19. The V gene is TRBV7-2, the J gene TRBJ2-1, with 7 nucleotides matching TRBD2. The sequencing sample was made of peripheral blood. The CDR3 here is CASSFRTSVEQFF. The DNA for the CDR3 is TGTGCCAGCAGCTTTAGGACTAGTGTTGAGCAGTTCTTC.